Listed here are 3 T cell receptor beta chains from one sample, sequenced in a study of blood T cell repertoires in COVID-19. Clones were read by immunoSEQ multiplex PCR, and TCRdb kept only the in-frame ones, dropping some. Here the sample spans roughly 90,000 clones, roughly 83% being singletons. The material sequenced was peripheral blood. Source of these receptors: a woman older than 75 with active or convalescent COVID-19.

The CDR3 region has the DNA TGTGCCAGCAGCTTGGCCGGGACAGGGAAAGAGACCCAGTACTTC. Encoded protein: CASSLAGTGKETQYF. The chain recombines TRBV5-4 with TRBJ2-5, with 9 nucleotides matching TRBD1. Germline CDR1 is SGHNT and CDR2 is YYREEE (reference sequence). Unmatched junction bases numbered 3, after V lost 0 bases and J lost 3 bases. The length of the CDR3 is 15 residues.

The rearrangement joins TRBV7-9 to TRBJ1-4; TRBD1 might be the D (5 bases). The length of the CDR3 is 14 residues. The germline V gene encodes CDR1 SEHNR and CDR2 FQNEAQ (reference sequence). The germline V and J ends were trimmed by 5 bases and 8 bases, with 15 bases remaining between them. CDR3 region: CASSHAQAGEKLFF. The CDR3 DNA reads TGTGCCAGCAGCCACGCCCAGGCAGGGGAAAAACTGTTTTTT.

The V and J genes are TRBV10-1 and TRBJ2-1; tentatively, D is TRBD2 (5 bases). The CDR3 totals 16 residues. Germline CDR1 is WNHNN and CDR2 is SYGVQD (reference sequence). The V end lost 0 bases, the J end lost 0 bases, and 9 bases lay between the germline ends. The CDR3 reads CASSESRGSSYNEQFF. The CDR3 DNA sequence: TGCGCCAGCAGTGAGTCCCGGGGAAGCTCCTACAATGAGCAGTTCTTC.